This TCR beta chain is drawn from a study of naive and memory T cell subsets. An equimolar mix of two oligonucleotides served as the beta constant-region primer for TRBC1 and TRBC2. Nested alpha and beta constant-region primers with the SP2 primer drove four PCR rounds on ligated cDNA. A single record per CDR3 protein comes from TCRdb applying MiXCR to the UMI-ligation and nested PCR reads. The table lists approximately 31,000 distinct CDR3 sequences, less than 20% of them singletons, with around 3.4% in the top ten. From germline, CDR1 is SQVTM and CDR2 ANQGSEA. CDR3 length: 11 amino acids. Trimming stripped 6 bases from V and 4 bases from J, with 8 bases between.

The origin of this receptor is a human donor in good health. The chain uses TRBV29-1 and TRBJ2-3; D is perhaps TRBD2 (6 bases). The sample comprised effector memory CD4+ T cells from blood. Stated subset: effector memory, CD45RA- CD27-. This CDR3 reads CSVPGADTQYF. For the CDR3, the DNA is TGCAGCGTGCCGGGGGCAGATACGCAGTATTTT.